This T cell receptor (beta chain) derives from a study of graft-versus-host responses after intestinal transplantation. About the study: For two to three years after anti-thymocyte globulin induction, all recipients took tacrolimus and steroids.

Germline CDR1 reads LNHDA; CDR2 reads SQIVND (reference sequence). With 3 bases clipped from V and 9 bases from J, the junction kept 7 bases outside the gene matches. The CDR3 has 14 amino acids. Sequenced by immunoSEQ multiplex PCR; TCRdb stores in-frame clones only, minus some. The sample contains 80,000 to 95,000 clones, roughly 90% of which appear only once. Broader study findings: Early HvG declines after transplant were associated with peak circulating GvH clone levels. Recipient marrow showed GvH clones, some seen first in ileum or blood. Allografts of patients with graft-donor T cell macrochimerism showed high graft-versus-host to host-versus-graft clone ratios.

Regarding this clone: Its antigen is undetermined.

The chain couples TRBV19 to TRBJ2-1; TRBD2 aligns across 8 bases. Sample: unstimulated CD4+ T cells sorted from spleen or lymph node cells, taken before transplant. This clonotype was sampled from a human donor who was the organ donor for an intestinal transplant. CDR3 amino acids: CASSIQRESGEQFF. CDR3 sequence (DNA): TGTGCCAGTAGTATCCAGCGGGAGTCGGGTGAGCAGTTCTTC.